This T cell receptor (beta chain) was observed in a study of blood T cells in healthy people across ages. The table lists this clonotype with a few counts. Its antigen remains unknown. A second PCR of about 7 to 12 cycles used a sample-barcoded 5' primer and a J-beta primer mix. A template-switch adaptor with 12 random nucleotides tagged each cDNA molecule. TCRdb re-called the 5' RACE reads through MiXCR, storing one row per CDR3 protein. The repertoire holds 700,000 to 950,000 distinct CDR3 sequences, with around 40% as singletons. The CDR3 loop spans 15 amino acids. V dropped 0 bases and J dropped 6 bases, with 16 bases sitting between them. The germline V gene has CDR1 SGDLS and CDR2 YYNGEE. Notes on the study in general: The donors' CMV status was not determined, possibly confounding changes in expanded clonotypes.

The sample taken for sequencing was blood. J is TRBJ2-7 and V is TRBV9, with D perhaps TRBD2 (7 bases). The clonotype was recovered from a woman in her sixties in good health. This CDR3 reads CASSVAAGATFEQYF. DNA of the CDR3: TGTGCCAGCAGCGTAGCTGCGGGGGCGACGTTCGAGCAGTACTTC.